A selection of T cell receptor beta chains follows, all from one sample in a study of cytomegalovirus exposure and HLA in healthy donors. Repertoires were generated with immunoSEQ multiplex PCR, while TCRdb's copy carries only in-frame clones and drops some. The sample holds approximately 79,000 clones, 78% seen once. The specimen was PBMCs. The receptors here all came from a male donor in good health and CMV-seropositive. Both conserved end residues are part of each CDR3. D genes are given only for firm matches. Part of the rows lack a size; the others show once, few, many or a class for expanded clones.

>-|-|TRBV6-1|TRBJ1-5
CASSEGYNQPQHF
TGTGCCAGCAGTGAAGGTTATAATCAGCCCCAGCATTTT
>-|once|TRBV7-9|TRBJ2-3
CASSLTGQATDTQYF
TGTGCCAGCAGCTTAACGGGACAAGCCACAGATACGCAGTATTTT
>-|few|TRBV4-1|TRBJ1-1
CASSRGVTMNTEAFF
TGCGCCAGCAGCCGGGGAGTCACCATGAACACTGAAGCTTTCTTT
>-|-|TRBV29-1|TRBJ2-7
CSVSVNYEQYF
TGCAGCGTGTCGGTTAACTACGAGCAGTACTTC
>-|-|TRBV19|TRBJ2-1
CASTTGLNEQFF
TGTGCCAGTACGACAGGACTGAATGAGCAGTTCTTC
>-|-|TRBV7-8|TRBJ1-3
CASSSFSGNTIYF
TGTGCCAGCAGCTCTTTTTCGGGAAACACCATATATTTT
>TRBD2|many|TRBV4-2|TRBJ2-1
CASSPQAGDTSNEQFF
TGTGCCAGCAGCCCACAAGCGGGAGATACTTCCAATGAGCAGTTCTTC
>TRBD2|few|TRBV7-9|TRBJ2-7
CASSAPSGSYEQYF
TGTGCCAGCAGCGCTCCTAGCGGGAGCTACGAGCAGTACTTC
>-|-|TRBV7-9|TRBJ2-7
CASSLEGTGRNEQYF
TGTGCCAGCAGCTTAGAGGGCACAGGTCGGAACGAGCAGTACTTC
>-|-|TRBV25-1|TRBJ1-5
CYTGGGPGQPQHF
TGTTATACGGGGGGGGGCCCAGGTCAGCCCCAGCATTTT
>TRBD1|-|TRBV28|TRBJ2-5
CASRDRGETQYF
TGTGCCAGCAGGGACAGGGGAGAGACCCAGTACTTC
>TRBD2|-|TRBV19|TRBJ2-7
CASSGTSGYEQYF
TGTGCCAGTAGCGGGACTAGCGGGTACGAGCAGTACTTC
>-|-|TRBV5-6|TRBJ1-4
CASSLDGGGTNEKLFF
TGTGCCAGCAGCTTGGATGGCGGGGGCACTAATGAAAAACTGTTTTTT
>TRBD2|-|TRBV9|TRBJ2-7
CASNQWGGSSEQYF
TGTGCCAGCAACCAGTGGGGGGGATCGAGTGAGCAGTACTTC